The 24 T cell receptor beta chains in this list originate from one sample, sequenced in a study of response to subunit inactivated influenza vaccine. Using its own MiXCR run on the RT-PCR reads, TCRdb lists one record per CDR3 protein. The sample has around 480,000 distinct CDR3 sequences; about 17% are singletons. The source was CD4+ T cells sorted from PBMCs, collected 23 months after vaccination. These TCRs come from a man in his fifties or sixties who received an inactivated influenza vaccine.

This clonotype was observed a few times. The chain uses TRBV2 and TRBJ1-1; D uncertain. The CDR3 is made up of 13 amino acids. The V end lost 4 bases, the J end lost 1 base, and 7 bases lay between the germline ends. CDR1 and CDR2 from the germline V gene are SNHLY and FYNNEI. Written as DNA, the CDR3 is TGTGCCAGCAGTGTCGGTGAGAACACTGAAGCTTTCTTT. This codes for CASSVGENTEAFF.

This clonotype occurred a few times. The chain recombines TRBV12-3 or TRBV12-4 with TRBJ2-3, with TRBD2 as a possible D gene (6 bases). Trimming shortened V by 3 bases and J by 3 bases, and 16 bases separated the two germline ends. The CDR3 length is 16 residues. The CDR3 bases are TGTGCCAGCAGTTTTGGGGGGTCGGGTTGGACAGATACGCAGTATTTT. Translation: CASSFGGSGWTDTQYF.

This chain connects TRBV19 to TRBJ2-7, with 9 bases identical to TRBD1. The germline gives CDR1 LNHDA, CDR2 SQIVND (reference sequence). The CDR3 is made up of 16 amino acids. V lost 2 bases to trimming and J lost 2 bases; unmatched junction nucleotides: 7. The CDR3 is CASSIMGTGNTYEQYF. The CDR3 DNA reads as TGTGCCAGTAGTATAATGGGGACAGGGAATACCTACGAGCAGTACTTC.

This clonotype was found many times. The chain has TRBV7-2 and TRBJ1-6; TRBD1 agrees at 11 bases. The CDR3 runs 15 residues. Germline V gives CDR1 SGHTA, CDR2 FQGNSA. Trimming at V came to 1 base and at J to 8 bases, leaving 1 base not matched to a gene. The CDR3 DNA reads TGTGCCAGCAGCTTAGTGGGACAGGGGGATTCACCCCTCCACTTT. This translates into CASSLVGQGDSPLHF.

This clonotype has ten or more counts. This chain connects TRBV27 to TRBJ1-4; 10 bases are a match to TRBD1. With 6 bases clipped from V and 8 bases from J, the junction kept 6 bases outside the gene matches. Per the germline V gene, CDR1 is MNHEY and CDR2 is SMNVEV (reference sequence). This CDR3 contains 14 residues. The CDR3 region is CASSKTGGGEKLFF. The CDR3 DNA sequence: TGTGCCAGCAGCAAGACAGGGGGCGGGGAAAAACTGTTTTTT.

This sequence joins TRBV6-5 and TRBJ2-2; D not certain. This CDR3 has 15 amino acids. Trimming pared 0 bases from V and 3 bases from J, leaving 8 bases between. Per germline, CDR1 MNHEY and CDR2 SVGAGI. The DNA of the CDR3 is TGTGCCAGCAGTTACTCGGTCCGAGACACCGGGGAGCTGTTTTTT. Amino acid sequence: CASSYSVRDTGELFF.

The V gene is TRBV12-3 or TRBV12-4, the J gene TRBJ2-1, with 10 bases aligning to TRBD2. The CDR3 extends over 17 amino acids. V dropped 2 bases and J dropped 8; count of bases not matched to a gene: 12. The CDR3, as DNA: TGTGCCAGCAGTTTAAGGCTAGCGGGGGCCCTAGAGGATGAGCAGTTCTTC. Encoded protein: CASSLRLAGALEDEQFF.

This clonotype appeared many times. Here the CDR3 reads CASTGSYEQYF. The CDR3 bases are TGTGCCAGCACCGGGAGTTACGAGCAGTACTTC. V and J are TRBV6-2 or TRBV6-3 and TRBJ2-7; D is possibly TRBD2 (6 bases). Germline-derived CDR1 and CDR2 are MNHEY and SVGEGT. The germline V and J ends were trimmed by 7 bases and 4 bases, with 8 bases remaining between them. The CDR3 sequence is 11 residues long.

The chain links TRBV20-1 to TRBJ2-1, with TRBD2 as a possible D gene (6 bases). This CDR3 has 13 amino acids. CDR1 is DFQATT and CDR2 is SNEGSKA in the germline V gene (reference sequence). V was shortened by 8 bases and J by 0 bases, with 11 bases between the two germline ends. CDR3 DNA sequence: TGCAGTCGCCGGGGGTACTCCTACAATGAGCAGTTCTTC. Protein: CSRRGYSYNEQFF.

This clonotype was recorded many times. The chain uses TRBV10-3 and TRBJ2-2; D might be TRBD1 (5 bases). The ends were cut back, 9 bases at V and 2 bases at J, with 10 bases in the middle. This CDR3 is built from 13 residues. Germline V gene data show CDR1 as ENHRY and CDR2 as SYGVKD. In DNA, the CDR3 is TGTGCCATGACGACAGCAAACACCGGGGAGCTGTTTTTT. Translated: CAMTTANTGELFF.

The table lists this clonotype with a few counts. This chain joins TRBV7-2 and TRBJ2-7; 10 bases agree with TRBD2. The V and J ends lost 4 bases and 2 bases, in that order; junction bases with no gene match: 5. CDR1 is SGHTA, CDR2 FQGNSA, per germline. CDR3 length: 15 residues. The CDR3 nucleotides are TGTGCCAGCAGCTACAGCGGGAGGGGAACCTACGAGCAGTACTTC. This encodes CASSYSGRGTYEQYF.

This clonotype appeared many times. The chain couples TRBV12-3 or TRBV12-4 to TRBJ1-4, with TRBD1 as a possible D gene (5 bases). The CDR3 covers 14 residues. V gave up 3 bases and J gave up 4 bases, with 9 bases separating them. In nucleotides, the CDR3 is TGTGCCAGCAGTTTGAGGCAGGGTAATGAAAAACTGTTTTTT. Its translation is CASSLRQGNEKLFF.

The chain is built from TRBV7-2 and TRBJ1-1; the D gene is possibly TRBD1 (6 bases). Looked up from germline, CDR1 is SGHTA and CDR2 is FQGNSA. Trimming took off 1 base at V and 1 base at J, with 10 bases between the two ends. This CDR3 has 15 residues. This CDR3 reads CASSLDQGTNTEAFF. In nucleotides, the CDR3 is TGTGCCAGCAGCTTAGACCAGGGGACGAACACTGAAGCTTTCTTT.

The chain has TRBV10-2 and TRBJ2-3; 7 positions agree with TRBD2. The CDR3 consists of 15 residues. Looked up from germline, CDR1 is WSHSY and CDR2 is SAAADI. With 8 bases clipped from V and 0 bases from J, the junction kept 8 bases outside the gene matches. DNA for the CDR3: TGCGCCAGCCTACTAGCGCCCACTAGCACAGATACGCAGTATTTT. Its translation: CASLLAPTSTDTQYF.

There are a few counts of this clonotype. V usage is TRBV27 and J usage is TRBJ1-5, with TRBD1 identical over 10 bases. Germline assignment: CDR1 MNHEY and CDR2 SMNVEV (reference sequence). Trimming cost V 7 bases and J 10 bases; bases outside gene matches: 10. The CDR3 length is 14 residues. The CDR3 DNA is TGTGCCAGCAAACCCGGACAGGGGGTTGGACCCCAGCATTTT. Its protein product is CASKPGQGVGPQHF.

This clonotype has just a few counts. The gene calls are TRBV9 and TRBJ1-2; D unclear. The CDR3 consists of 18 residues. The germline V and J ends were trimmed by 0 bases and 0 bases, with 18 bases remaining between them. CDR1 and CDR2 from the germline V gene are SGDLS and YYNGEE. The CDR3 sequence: CASSVGIVPETSNYGYTF. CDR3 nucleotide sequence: TGTGCCAGCAGCGTAGGGATTGTTCCAGAAACCTCTAACTATGGCTACACCTTC.

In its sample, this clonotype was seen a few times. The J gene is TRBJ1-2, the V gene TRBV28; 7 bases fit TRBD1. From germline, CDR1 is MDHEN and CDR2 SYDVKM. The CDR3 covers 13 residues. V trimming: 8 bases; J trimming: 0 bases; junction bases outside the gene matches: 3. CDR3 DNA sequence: TGTGCCAGCGGCGGGACAGCTAACTATGGCTACACCTTC. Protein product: CASGGTANYGYTF.

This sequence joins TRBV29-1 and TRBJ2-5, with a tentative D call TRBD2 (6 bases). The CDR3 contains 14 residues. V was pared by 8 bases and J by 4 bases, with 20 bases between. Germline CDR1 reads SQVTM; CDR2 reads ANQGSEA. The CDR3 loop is CSTGMGGAGETQYF. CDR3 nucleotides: TGCAGCACTGGTATGGGCGGGGCCGGAGAGACCCAGTACTTC.

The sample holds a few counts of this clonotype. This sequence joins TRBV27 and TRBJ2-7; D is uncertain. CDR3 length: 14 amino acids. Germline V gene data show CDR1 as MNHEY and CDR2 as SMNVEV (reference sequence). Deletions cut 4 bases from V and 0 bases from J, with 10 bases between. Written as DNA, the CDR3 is TGTGCCAGCAGTTCAAGGGCCCTCTCCTACGAGCAGTACTTC. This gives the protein CASSSRALSYEQYF.

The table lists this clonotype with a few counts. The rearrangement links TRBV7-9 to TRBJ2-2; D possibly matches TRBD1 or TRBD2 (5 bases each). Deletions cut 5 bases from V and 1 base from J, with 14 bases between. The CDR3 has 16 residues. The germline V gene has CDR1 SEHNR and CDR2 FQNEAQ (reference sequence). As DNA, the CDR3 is TGTGCCAGCAGCGGCACCAGGGAGTGGAACACCGGGGAGCTGTTTTTT. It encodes CASSGTREWNTGELFF.

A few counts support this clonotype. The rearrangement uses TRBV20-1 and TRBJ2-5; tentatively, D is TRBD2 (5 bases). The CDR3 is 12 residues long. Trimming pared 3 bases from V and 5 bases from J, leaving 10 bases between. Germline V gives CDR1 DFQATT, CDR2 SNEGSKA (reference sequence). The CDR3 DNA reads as TGCAGTGCTAGTAGGGAGAGGGAGACCCAGTACTTC. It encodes CSASRERETQYF.

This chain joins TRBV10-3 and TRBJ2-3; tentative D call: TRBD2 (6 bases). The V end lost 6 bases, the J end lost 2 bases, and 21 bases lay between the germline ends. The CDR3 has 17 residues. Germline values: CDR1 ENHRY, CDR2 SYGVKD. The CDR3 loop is CAIRPSPGVGDTDTQYF. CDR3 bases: TGTGCCATCAGACCCAGTCCGGGAGTAGGGGACACAGATACGCAGTATTTT.

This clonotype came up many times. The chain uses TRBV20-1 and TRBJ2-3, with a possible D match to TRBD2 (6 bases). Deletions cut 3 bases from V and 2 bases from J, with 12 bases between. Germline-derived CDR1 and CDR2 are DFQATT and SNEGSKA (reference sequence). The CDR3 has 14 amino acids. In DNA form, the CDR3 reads TGCAGTGCTAGGACTAGTGGGATCACAGATACGCAGTATTTT. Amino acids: CSARTSGITDTQYF.

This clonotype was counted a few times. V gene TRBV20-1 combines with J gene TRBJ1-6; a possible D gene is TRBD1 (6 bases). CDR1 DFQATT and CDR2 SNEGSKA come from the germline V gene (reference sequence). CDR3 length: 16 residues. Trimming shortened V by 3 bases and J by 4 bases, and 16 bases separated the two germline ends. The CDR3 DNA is TGCAGTGCTAGTAACAGGGCCCTAAGATATAATTCACCCCTCCACTTT. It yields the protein CSASNRALRYNSPLHF.